The 8 T cell receptor beta chains presented below share a single source sample, sequenced in a study of T cells in Graves' hyperthyroidism and ophthalmopathy. The TCR beta CDR3 regions underwent amplification using RNA transcripts as the source. In the first-round RT-PCR of the TCR CDR3, the HTBI primer set was used. Each CDR3 protein is one row after TCRdb ran MiXCR on the multiplex PCR reads. The sample holds 550,000 to 700,000 distinct CDR3 sequences, about 14% seen once. Sequencing used blood. Receptors were obtained from a middle-aged woman with Graves' ophthalmopathy.

This sequence joins TRBV27 and TRBJ2-5; 8 bases align to TRBD2. V shed 8 bases, J shed 7 bases, and the junction held 9 bases outside the gene matches. CDR3 length: 13 residues. Germline V gene sequence: CDR1 MNHEY, CDR2 SMNVEV (reference sequence). The CDR3 DNA follows: TGTGCCAGCGGTGGCGGGGGGACCGGGACCCAGTACTTC. Its protein product is CASGGGGTGTQYF.

This clonotype was recorded a few times. This sequence joins TRBV19 and TRBJ2-6; no reliable D call. The V and J ends lost 3 bases and 2 bases respectively, with 14 bases between them. CDR1 LNHDA and CDR2 SQIVND come from the germline V gene (reference sequence). The CDR3 runs 17 residues. The CDR3 here is CASSITRWVPGANVLTF. The CDR3 coding sequence is TGTGCCAGTAGTATCACCCGGTGGGTTCCTGGGGCCAACGTCCTGACTTTC.

This clonotype was observed a few times. The chain is built from TRBV7-9 and TRBJ2-2; a weak D match, TRBD2 (6 bases). CDR3 length equals 14 residues. Germline V gene lookup returns CDR1 SEHNR and CDR2 FQNEAQ (reference sequence). Trimming pared 3 bases from V and 10 bases from J, leaving 15 bases between. CDR3 sequence reads: CASSLRDPPEELFF. Here the CDR3 DNA reads TGTGCCAGCAGCTTGCGGGACCCGCCTGAGGAGCTGTTTTTT.

This chain joins TRBV18 and TRBJ1-1; TRBD1 aligns across 7 bases. Losses at the gene ends were 2 bases for V and 5 bases for J; bases not matched to a gene: 14. CDR3 length: 17 residues. Germline V gene lookup returns CDR1 KGHSH and CDR2 LQKENI. The CDR3 loop is CASSPTRQGILTTEAFF. DNA of the CDR3: TGTGCCAGCTCACCAACGAGACAGGGTATTTTGACGACTGAAGCTTTCTTT.

This clonotype was picked up many times. The rearrangement joins TRBV19 to TRBJ1-2; D possibly corresponds to TRBD1 (5 bases). This CDR3 is 13 amino acids long. V lost 6 bases and J lost 5, with 13 bases in between. From germline, CDR1 is LNHDA and CDR2 SQIVND (reference sequence). CDR3 nucleotides: TGTGCCAGTAGAAGTTCACAGGAGTATGGCTACACCTTC. Protein product: CASRSSQEYGYTF.

This clonotype was recorded many times. The chain uses TRBV28 and TRBJ2-3; 7 positions agree with TRBD2. V was pared by 4 bases and J by 1 base, with 5 bases of the junction left unmatched. CDR3 length: 15 residues. Germline assignment: CDR1 MDHEN and CDR2 SYDVKM. The CDR3 region has the DNA TGTGCCAGCAGTTCCCAGCGGGACCGCACAGATACGCAGTATTTT. As protein: CASSSQRDRTDTQYF.

The chain links TRBV11-2 to TRBJ1-4, with no clear D. CDR1 and CDR2 from the germline V gene are SGHAT and FQNNGV. V was pared by 5 bases and J by 8 bases, with 21 bases between. The CDR3 is 16 amino acids. The CDR3 is CASSRGYRPEEEKLFF. The CDR3 bases are TGTGCCAGCAGCCGGGGTTATAGACCCGAGGAGGAAAAACTGTTTTTT.

This clonotype appeared many times. The genes are TRBV15 and TRBJ1-5; D gene uncertain. The CDR3 is 16 amino acids. The ends were cut back, 0 bases at V and 0 bases at J, with 9 bases in the middle. Looked up from germline, CDR1 is LNHNV and CDR2 is YYDKDF (reference sequence). DNA of the CDR3: TGTGCCACCAGCAGAGATTGGGCCTCTAGCAATCAGCCCCAGCATTTT. Protein product: CATSRDWASSNQPQHF.